Below are 20 T cell receptor beta chains sequenced from a single sample in a study of PD-L1 blockade in urothelial cancer. Sample time point: pretreatment peripheral blood. TCRdb's table, derived via immunoSEQ multiplex PCR, lists solely in-frame clones and lacks some. The data hold tens of thousands of clones, with about four fifths observed a single time. Sequences were derived from PBMCs, sampled around atezolizumab (anti-PD-L1) treatment. These TCRs come from a man between 65 and 85 years old with urothelial cancer.

This CDR3 is CASSRRDSEAFF. The CDR3 DNA reads as TGTGCCAGCAGTCGCCGGGACAGTGAAGCTTTCTTT. This sequence joins TRBV2 and TRBJ1-1; 7 positions match TRBD1. J gave up 7 bases and V 5 bases, and 4 bases lay outside the gene matches. Germline CDR1 and CDR2: SNHLY and FYNNEI. The CDR3 is 12 residues long.

The chain combines TRBV6-1 with TRBJ1-2; perhaps TRBD1 as D (6 bases). Germline assignment: CDR1 MNHNS and CDR2 SASEGT. This CDR3 has 15 residues. V was cut by 2 bases and J by 0 bases, with 10 bases left in between. CDR3 bases: TGTGCCAGCAGTGAATCCGGGACACCTAACTATGGCTACACCTTC. Its protein product is CASSESGTPNYGYTF.

The chain employs TRBV6-6 and TRBJ2-1; 10 nucleotides line up with TRBD1. The germline gives CDR1 MNHNY, CDR2 SVGAGI (reference sequence). The CDR3 runs to 16 residues. Germline trimming cut 5 bases from V and 7 bases from J; bases unmatched to any gene: 11. The CDR3 DNA follows: TGTGCCAGCAGTACGCTGGGGACAGGGGCGGGGAATGAGCAGTTCTTC. Its translation: CASSTLGTGAGNEQFF.

This chain connects TRBV6-6 to TRBJ1-5; TRBD1 might be the D (5 bases). V gave up 4 bases and J gave up 3 bases, with 16 bases separating them. Germline loops: CDR1 MNHNY, CDR2 SVGAGI (reference sequence). This CDR3 has 16 residues. The CDR3 is CASSSSRRQSNQPQHF. CDR3 coding DNA: TGTGCCAGCAGTTCCAGCCGTCGACAGTCCAATCAGCCCCAGCATTTT.

This chain links TRBV19 with TRBJ2-5; the D gene is possibly TRBD2 (6 bases). The CDR3 spans 17 residues. Germline V gives CDR1 LNHDA, CDR2 SQIVND (reference sequence). The V and J ends lost 1 base and 0 bases respectively, with 15 bases between them. This CDR3 is CASSIGYGGNHQETQYF. As DNA, the CDR3 is TGTGCCAGTAGTATAGGATATGGGGGGAACCACCAAGAGACCCAGTACTTC.

V gene TRBV2 combines with J gene TRBJ1-2, with D unclear. Trimming pared 4 bases from V and 5 bases from J, leaving 2 bases between. Germline loops: CDR1 SNHLY, CDR2 FYNNEI. The CDR3 spans 10 residues. CDR3 DNA sequence: TGTGCCAGCAGTGCTTATGGCTACACCTTC. This encodes CASSAYGYTF.

The gene calls are TRBV10-1 and TRBJ1-3, with 9 bases aligning to TRBD1. The CDR3 consists of 16 residues. Looked up from germline, CDR1 is WNHNN and CDR2 is SYGVQD (reference sequence). With V trimmed by 0 bases and J by 3 bases, 3 bases remained unmatched. CDR3 in DNA: TGCGCCAGCAGTGAGTCCGGACAGGGGCTTGGAAACACCATATATTTT. Amino acids: CASSESGQGLGNTIYF.

The gene calls are TRBV5-4 and TRBJ2-6; 8 bases agree with TRBD2. This CDR3 contains 18 residues. Looked up from germline, CDR1 is SGHNT and CDR2 is YYREEE (reference sequence). J lost 0 bases, V lost 5 bases, and 10 bases had no gene match. The DNA of the CDR3 is TGTGCCAGCAGTTCCTTCGCGGGAGGTAGCTCTGGGGCCAACGTCCTGACTTTC. Translation gives CASSSFAGGSSGANVLTF.

The chain links TRBV11-3 to TRBJ2-1; 10 bases agree with TRBD2. Germline V gives CDR1 SGHNT, CDR2 YENEEA. The V and J ends lost 5 bases and 8 bases, in that order; junction bases with no gene match: 9. The length of the CDR3 is 15 residues. As DNA, the CDR3 is TGTGCCAGCAGCCGAGGAGCGGGAGGGCCTCATGAGCAGTTCTTC. It encodes CASSRGAGGPHEQFF.

The sample holds one count of this clone. This chain uses TRBV9 with TRBJ2-7; a possible D gene is TRBD2 (6 bases). Germline V gene sequence: CDR1 SGDLS, CDR2 YYNGEE. V was shortened by 0 bases and J by 6 bases, with 13 bases between the two germline ends. The CDR3 length is 14 residues. CDR3 protein: CASSVATGSSEQYF. The DNA for the CDR3 is TGTGCCAGCAGCGTAGCTACCGGGAGTAGCGAGCAGTACTTC.

Only a few counts were recorded for this clone. The chain recombines TRBV30 with TRBJ2-1; D possibly corresponds to TRBD1 (6 bases). CDR1 and CDR2 from the germline V gene are GTSNPN and SVGIG (reference sequence). CDR3 length: 12 residues. V lost 2 bases to trimming and J lost 6 bases, with 8 bases between them. CDR3 in DNA: TGTGCCTGGAGTAGACAGGTCAATGAGCAGTTCTTC. It is translated as CAWSRQVNEQFF.

This clone was seen only a few times. This chain uses TRBV6-6 with TRBJ1-1; 7 bases line up with TRBD1. The J segment lost 12 bases and the V segment lost 5 bases, leaving 9 bases of the junction unmatched. The CDR3 has 12 residues. The V gene's germline CDR1 is MNHNY and CDR2 SVGAGI (reference sequence). The CDR3 DNA follows: TGTGCCAGCAGTACCGACAGGGTCGAAACTTTCTTT. Translation gives CASSTDRVETFF.

This chain uses TRBV6-5 with TRBJ1-2, with D perhaps TRBD1 (5 bases). Germline V gene lookup returns CDR1 MNHEY and CDR2 SVGAGI. CDR3 size: 16 residues. The germline V and J ends were trimmed by 4 bases and 1 base, with 16 bases remaining between them. CDR3: CASSSDSRGYNYGYTF. In nucleotides, the CDR3 is TGTGCCAGCAGTTCCGACTCAAGGGGATATAACTATGGCTACACCTTC.

The rearrangement links TRBV30 to TRBJ1-2; no reliable D call. V dropped 2 bases and J dropped 0 bases, with 7 bases sitting between them. The germline CDR1 and CDR2 sequences are GTSNPN and SVGIG (reference sequence). This CDR3 region has 13 residues. The CDR3 sequence is CAWSIGTNYGYTF. The CDR3 DNA sequence: TGTGCCTGGAGTATCGGGACTAACTATGGCTACACCTTC.

The V gene is TRBV2, the J gene TRBJ1-2, with 7 bases lining up with TRBD1. This CDR3 region has 14 residues. Germline loops: CDR1 SNHLY, CDR2 FYNNEI. V shed 1 base, J shed 4 bases, and the junction held 3 bases outside the gene matches. The CDR3 protein is CASSEGGQTYGYTF. In DNA, the CDR3 is TGTGCCAGCAGTGAAGGGGGACAGACCTATGGCTACACCTTC.

The chain carries TRBV28 and TRBJ2-1; D possibly corresponds to TRBD1 (6 bases). Germline V gene sequence: CDR1 MDHEN, CDR2 SYDVKM. CDR3 length equals 14 residues. V was shortened by 8 bases and J by 6 bases, with 17 bases between the two germline ends. The CDR3 sequence is CASGVGADFNEQFF. The CDR3 DNA sequence: TGTGCCAGCGGTGTGGGGGCGGACTTCAATGAGCAGTTCTTC.

The chain is built from TRBV6-5 and TRBJ2-7; TRBD2 matches at 7 bases. This CDR3 contains 15 residues. Germline CDR1 reads MNHEY; CDR2 reads SVGAGI. The V and J ends lost 4 bases and 1 base, in that order; junction bases with no gene match: 7. CDR3 region: CASSSPGAGSYEQYF. For the CDR3, the DNA is TGTGCCAGCAGTTCCCCAGGAGCGGGATCCTACGAGCAGTACTTC.

The chain uses TRBV6-1 and TRBJ2-3; a weak D match, TRBD2 (5 bases). The CDR3 covers 12 residues. Germline V lookup: CDR1 MNHNS, CDR2 SASEGT. V was trimmed by 3 bases and J by 5 bases, leaving 6 bases between them. The chain's CDR3 is CASSEREDTQYF. CDR3 bases: TGTGCCAGCAGTGAGAGGGAAGATACGCAGTATTTT.

The V and J genes are TRBV28 and TRBJ2-5; TRBD1 matches at 7 bases. There are 14 residues in the CDR3. V trimming: 5 bases; J trimming: 9 bases; junction bases outside the gene matches: 12. Germline loops: CDR1 MDHEN, CDR2 SYDVKM. In DNA, the CDR3 is TGTGCCAGCAGTACGGACAGGCTAAGCGTAGCCCAGTACTTC. Its translation: CASSTDRLSVAQYF.

In its sample, this clone was seen a few times. One end of the junction does not line up with germline, which may come from a read error. The chain employs TRBV7-7 and TRBJ2-5; TRBD2 agrees at 13 bases. Germline CDR1 SSHAT, CDR2 FNYEAQ (reference sequence). The CDR3 has 18 residues. The CDR3 sequence is CASSPAGTSGMGEETQYF. As DNA, the CDR3 is TGTGCTAGCAGCCCCGCGGGGACTAGCGGGATGGGGGAAGAGACCCAGTACTTC. Together with reference TRBV7-7 and TRBJ2-5, the CDR3 gives the full variable domain: GAGVSQSPRYKVTKRGQDVTLRCDPISSHATLYWYQQALGQGPEFLTYFNYEAQPDKSGLPSDRFSAERPEGSISTLTIQRTEQRDSAMYRCASSPAGTSGMGEETQYFGPGTRLLVL.